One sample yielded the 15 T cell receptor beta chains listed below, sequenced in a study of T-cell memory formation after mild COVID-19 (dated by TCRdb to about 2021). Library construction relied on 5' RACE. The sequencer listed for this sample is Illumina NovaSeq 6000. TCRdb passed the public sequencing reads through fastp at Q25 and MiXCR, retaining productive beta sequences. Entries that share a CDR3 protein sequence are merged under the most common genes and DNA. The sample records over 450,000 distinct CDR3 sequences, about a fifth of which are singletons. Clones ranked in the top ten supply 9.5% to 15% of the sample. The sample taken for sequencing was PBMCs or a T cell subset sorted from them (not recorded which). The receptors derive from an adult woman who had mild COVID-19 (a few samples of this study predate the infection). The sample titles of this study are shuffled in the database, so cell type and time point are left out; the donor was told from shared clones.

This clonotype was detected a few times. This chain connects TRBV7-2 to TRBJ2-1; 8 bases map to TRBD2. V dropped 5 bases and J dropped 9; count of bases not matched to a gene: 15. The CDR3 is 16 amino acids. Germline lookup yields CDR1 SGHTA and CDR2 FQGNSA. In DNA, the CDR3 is TGTGCCAGCAGCGTCACTAGCGGAAAGGGATTAAGTGAGCAGTTCTTC. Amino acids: CASSVTSGKGLSEQFF.

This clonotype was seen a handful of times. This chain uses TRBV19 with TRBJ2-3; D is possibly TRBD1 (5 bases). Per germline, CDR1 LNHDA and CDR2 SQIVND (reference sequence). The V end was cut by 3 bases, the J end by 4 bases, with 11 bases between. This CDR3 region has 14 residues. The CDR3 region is CASSMQGGADTQYF. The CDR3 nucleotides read TGTGCCAGTAGTATGCAGGGTGGCGCAGATACGCAGTATTTT.

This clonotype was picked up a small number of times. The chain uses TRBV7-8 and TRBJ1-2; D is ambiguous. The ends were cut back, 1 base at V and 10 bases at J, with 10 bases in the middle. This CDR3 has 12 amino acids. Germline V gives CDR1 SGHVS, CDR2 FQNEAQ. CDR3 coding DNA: TGTGCCAGCAGCTTAGTGGGCAGAATCTACACCTTC. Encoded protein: CASSLVGRIYTF.

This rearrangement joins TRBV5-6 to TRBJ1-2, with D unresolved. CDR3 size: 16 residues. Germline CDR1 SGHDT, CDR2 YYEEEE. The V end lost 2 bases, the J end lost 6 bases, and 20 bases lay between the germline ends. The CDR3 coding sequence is TGTGCCAGCAGCTTTCCCCAATCCGGAGGAACTGATGGCTACACCTTC. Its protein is CASSFPQSGGTDGYTF.

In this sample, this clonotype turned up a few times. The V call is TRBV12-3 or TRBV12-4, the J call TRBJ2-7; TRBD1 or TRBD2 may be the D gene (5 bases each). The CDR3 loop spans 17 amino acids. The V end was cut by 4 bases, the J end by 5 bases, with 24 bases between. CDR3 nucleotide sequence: TGTGCCAGCAGTTCTAACCGGGGCCAAAGGTCGCGGAACGAGCAGTACTTC. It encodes CASSSNRGQRSRNEQYF.

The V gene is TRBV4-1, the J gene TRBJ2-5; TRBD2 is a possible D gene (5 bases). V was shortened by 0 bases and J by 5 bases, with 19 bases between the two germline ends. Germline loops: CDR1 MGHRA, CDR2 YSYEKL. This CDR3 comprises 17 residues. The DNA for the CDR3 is TGCGCCAGCAGCCAAGAATGGGAGAGAGCAGGTAGCGAGACCCAGTACTTC. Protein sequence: CASSQEWERAGSETQYF.

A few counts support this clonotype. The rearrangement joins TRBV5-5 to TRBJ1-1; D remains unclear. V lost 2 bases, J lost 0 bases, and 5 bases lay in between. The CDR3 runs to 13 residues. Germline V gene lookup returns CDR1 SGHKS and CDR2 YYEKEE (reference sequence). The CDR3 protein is CASSFEMNTEAFF. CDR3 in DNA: TGTGCCAGCAGCTTTGAGATGAACACTGAAGCTTTCTTT.

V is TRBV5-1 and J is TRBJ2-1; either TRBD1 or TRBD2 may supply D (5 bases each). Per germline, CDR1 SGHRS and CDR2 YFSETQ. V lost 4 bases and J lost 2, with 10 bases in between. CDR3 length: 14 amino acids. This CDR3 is CASSPGPAYNEQFF. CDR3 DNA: TGCGCCAGCAGCCCGGGACCCGCCTACAATGAGCAGTTCTTC.

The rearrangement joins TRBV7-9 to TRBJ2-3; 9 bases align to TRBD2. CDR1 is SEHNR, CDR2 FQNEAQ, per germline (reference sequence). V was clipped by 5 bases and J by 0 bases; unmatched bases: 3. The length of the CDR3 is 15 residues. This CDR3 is CASSISGGSTDTQYF. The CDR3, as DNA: TGTGCCAGCAGCATTAGCGGGGGAAGCACAGATACGCAGTATTTT. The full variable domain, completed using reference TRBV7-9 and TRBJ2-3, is DTGVSQNPRHKITKRGQNVTFRCDPISEHNRLYWYRQTLGQGPEFLTYFQNEAQLEKSRLLSDRFSAERPKGSFSTLEIQRTEQGDSAMYLCASSISGGSTDTQYFGPGTRLTVL.

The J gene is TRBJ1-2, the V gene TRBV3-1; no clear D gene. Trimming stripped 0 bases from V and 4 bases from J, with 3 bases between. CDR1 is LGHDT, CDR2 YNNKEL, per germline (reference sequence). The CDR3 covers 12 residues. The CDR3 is CASSQDRYGYTF. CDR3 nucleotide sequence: TGTGCCAGCAGCCAAGACCGCTATGGCTACACCTTC.

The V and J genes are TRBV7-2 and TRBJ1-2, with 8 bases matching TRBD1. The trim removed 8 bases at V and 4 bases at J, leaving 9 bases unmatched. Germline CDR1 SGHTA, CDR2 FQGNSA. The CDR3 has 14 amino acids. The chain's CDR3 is CASQLAGGSYGYTF. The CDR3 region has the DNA TGTGCCAGCCAACTCGCAGGGGGCAGCTATGGCTACACCTTC.

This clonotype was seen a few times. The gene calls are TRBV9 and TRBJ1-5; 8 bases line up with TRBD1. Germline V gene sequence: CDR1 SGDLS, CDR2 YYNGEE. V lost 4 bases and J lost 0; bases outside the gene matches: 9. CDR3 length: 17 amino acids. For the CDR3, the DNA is TGTGCCAGCAGCCAGGGGACAGGACAACTTAGCAATCAGCCCCAGCATTTT. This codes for CASSQGTGQLSNQPQHF.

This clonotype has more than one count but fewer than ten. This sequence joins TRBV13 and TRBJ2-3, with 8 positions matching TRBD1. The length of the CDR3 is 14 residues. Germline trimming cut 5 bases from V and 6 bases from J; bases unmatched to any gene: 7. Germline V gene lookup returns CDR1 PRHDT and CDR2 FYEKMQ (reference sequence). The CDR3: CASSEDRESDTQYF. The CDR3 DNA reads TGTGCCAGCAGCGAGGACAGGGAGTCGGATACGCAGTATTTT.

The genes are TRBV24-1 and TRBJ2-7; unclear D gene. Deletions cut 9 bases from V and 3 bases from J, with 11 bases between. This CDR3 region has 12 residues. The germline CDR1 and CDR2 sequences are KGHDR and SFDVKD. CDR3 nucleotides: TGTGCCACCGGCTCCAACCACTACGAGCAGTACTTC. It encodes CATGSNHYEQYF.

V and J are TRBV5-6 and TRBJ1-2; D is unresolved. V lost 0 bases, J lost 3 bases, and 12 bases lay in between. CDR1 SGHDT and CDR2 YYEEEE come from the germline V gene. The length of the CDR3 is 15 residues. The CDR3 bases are TGTGCCAGCAGCTTGGTTCCGTCGGAGGACTATGGCTACACCTTC. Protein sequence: CASSLVPSEDYGYTF.